A single sample gave rise to the 2 T cell receptor beta chains below, sequenced in a study of T cell clusters in autoimmune cytopenias. One tube held mixed TRB-A and TRB-B primer pools for touch-down PCR. Following a re-call of the multiplex PCR reads, TCRdb has one entry per CDR3 protein and lacks DNA. Its listing shows over 10,000 distinct CDR3 sequences. TRB amplification used approximately 270 ng of peripheral blood genomic DNA. These same data were also listed under a study on T cell repertoires in aging, cancer and after chemotherapy.

The sequenced sample consisted of peripheral blood. The receptors shown here come from a human donor in good health.

The V and J genes are TRBV5-4 and TRBJ1-1. Germline V gene sequence: CDR1 SGHNT, CDR2 YYREEE (reference sequence). The CDR3 has 13 residues. This CDR3 reads CASSLNRGTEAFF. The whole variable domain, remainder taken from reference TRBV5-4 and TRBJ1-1, is ETGVTQSPTHLIKTRGQQVTLRCSSQSGHNTVSWYQQALGQGPQFIFQYYREEENGRGNFPPRFSGLQFPNYSSELNVNALELDDSALYLCASSLNRGTEAFFGQGTRLTVV.

The J gene is TRBJ2-3, the V gene TRBV7-6; TCRdb's assignment of TRBD1 cannot be checked, as there is no DNA. Germline V gives CDR1 SGHVS, CDR2 FNYEAQ. This CDR3 contains 17 residues. The CDR3 reads CASSLTGTGGSTDTQYF.